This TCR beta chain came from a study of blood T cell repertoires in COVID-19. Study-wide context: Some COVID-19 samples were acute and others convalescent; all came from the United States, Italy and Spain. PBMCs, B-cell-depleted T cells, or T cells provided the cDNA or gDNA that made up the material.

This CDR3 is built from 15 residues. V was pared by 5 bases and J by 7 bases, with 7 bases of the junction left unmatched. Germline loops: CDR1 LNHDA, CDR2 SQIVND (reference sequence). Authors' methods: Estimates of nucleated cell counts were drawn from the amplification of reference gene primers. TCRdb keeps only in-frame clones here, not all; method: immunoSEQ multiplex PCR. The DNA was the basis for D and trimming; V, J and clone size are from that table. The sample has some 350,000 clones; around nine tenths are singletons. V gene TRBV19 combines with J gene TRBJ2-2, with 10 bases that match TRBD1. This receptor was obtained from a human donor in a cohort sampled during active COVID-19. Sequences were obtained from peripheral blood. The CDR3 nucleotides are TGTGCCAGTAGTCGTGGACAGGGGGGGAGCGGGGAGCTGTTTTTT. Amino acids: CASSRGQGGSGELFF.